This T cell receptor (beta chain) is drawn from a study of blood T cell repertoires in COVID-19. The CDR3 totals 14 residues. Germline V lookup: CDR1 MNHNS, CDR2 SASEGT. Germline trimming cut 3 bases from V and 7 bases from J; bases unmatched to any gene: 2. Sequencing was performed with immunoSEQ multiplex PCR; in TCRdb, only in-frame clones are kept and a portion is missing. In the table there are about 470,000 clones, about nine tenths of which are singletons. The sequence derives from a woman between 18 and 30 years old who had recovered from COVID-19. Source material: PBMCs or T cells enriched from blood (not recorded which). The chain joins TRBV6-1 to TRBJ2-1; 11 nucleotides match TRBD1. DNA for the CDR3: TGTGCCAGCAGTGAGGGACAGGGGGGAAATGAGCAGTTCTTC. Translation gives CASSEGQGGNEQFF.